These 32 T cell receptor beta chains were sequenced from one sample in a study of human T cells and chemical hapten exposure. TCRdb re-called the RACE reads through MiXCR, storing one row per CDR3 protein. The data hold about 380,000 distinct CDR3 sequences, with about 4.4% observed a single time. Time point reported: patch test 1, 2 weeks after DPC sensitization. The treatment here: therapeutic diphenylcyclopropenone sensitization with weekly scalp DPC. The starting material was whole blood, obtained in connection with sensitization to the hapten diphenylcyclopropenone (DPC). The receptors derive from a woman between 45 and 60 years old with alopecia areata. Some clones in this sample may be carry-over from other donors' samples.

A few counts support this clonotype. The chain couples TRBV7-2 to TRBJ2-3, with TRBD2 identical over 12 bases. Germline CDR1 and CDR2: SGHTA and FQGNSA. The CDR3 is made up of 15 amino acids. The V gene end was trimmed by 5 bases and the J gene end by 4 bases; junction bases not matched to a gene: 4. CDR3 bases: TGTGCCAGCAGCCAACTAGCGGGAGGACCAGATACGCAGTATTTT. Protein: CASSQLAGGPDTQYF.

This clonotype was counted a few times. V usage is TRBV7-2 and J usage is TRBJ2-3, with D possibly being TRBD2 (6 bases). Trimming shortened V by 6 bases and J by 5 bases, and 18 bases separated the two germline ends. The CDR3 covers 15 residues. Per the germline V gene, CDR1 is SGHTA and CDR2 is FQGNSA. DNA of the CDR3: TGTGCCAGCAGGTATAGCGGCCTGGCGGGAGATACGCAGTATTTT. Translation: CASRYSGLAGDTQYF.

This clonotype turned up a few times. The CDR3 DNA sequence: TGTGCCAGCAGTGGGGGTGGAAAACTGTTTTTT. Translating gives CASSGGGKLFF. The V gene is TRBV2, the J gene TRBJ1-4; no clear D. Trimming left V 4 bases short and J 10 bases short, with 7 bases between. Germline CDR1 and CDR2: SNHLY and FYNNEI. The CDR3 runs 11 residues.

This clonotype was seen a few times. The chain links TRBV7-2 to TRBJ2-2, with 7 nucleotides matching TRBD2. CDR3 length equals 15 residues. The V segment lost 5 bases and the J segment 0 bases; nucleotides outside the gene matches: 3. The V gene's germline CDR1 is SGHTA and CDR2 FQGNSA. This CDR3 is CASSQAGPNTGELFF. The CDR3 coding sequence is TGTGCCAGCAGCCAAGCGGGGCCGAACACCGGGGAGCTGTTTTTT.

This clonotype was detected many times. The gene calls are TRBV12-3 or TRBV12-4 and TRBJ1-5; possible D gene TRBD1, 6 bases. There are 14 residues in the CDR3. V lost 3 bases, J lost 5 bases, and 11 bases lay in between. In DNA form, the CDR3 reads TGTGCCAGCAGTTTCTCGGGGGGCGATCAGCCCCAGCATTTT. Its translation is CASSFSGGDQPQHF.

In this sample, this clonotype turned up many times. This chain uses TRBV28 with TRBJ2-3; 12 bases fit TRBD2. CDR1 and CDR2 from the germline V gene are MDHEN and SYDVKM. The CDR3 is made up of 14 amino acids. The trim removed 10 bases at V and 5 bases at J, leaving 7 bases unmatched. The CDR3 nucleotides read TGTGCCACCCTACTAGCGGGAGGAAAAGATACGCAGTATTTT. This translates into CATLLAGGKDTQYF.

This clonotype occurred many times. The V call is TRBV7-8, the J call TRBJ1-4; D is uncertain. The ends were cut back, 5 bases at V and 8 bases at J, with 9 bases in the middle. This CDR3 is built from 12 residues. Looked up from germline, CDR1 is SGHVS and CDR2 is FQNEAQ. CDR3 protein: CASSKNEEKLFF. DNA for the CDR3: TGTGCCAGCAGCAAGAACGAAGAAAAACTGTTTTTT. Combining the CDR3 with reference TRBV7-8 and TRBJ1-4 gives the whole variable domain GAGVSQSPRYKVAKRGQDVALRCDPISGHVSLFWYQQALGQGPEFLTYFQNEAQLDKSGLPSDRFFAERPEGSVSTLKIQRTQQEDSAVYLCASSKNEEKLFFGSGTQLSVL.

The rearrangement joins TRBV7-9 to TRBJ1-3; D is unclear. This CDR3 has 14 residues. Deletions cut 4 bases from V and 4 bases from J, with 11 bases between. Germline lookup yields CDR1 SEHNR and CDR2 FQNEAQ (reference sequence). In DNA, the CDR3 is TGTGCCAGCAGCTCCCTGCTAAGGGGAAACACCATATATTTT. It translates to CASSSLLRGNTIYF.

This clonotype was seen repeatedly, ten times or more. The CDR3 DNA reads as TGCAGCGTTTTGCGGGGAGGGGACACTGAAGCTTTCTTT. Protein: CSVLRGGDTEAFF. The chain combines TRBV29-1 with TRBJ1-1; maybe TRBD1 (5 bases). There are 13 residues in the CDR3. Germline loops: CDR1 SQVTM, CDR2 ANQGSEA. Trimming shortened V by 5 bases and J by 3 bases, and 13 bases separated the two germline ends.

The chain has TRBV5-6 and TRBJ2-4, with D perhaps TRBD1 (5 bases). The germline CDR1 and CDR2 sequences are SGHDT and YYEEEE. V shed 4 bases and J shed 0 bases, with 14 bases lying between them. The CDR3 covers 16 residues. As DNA, the CDR3 is TGTGCCAGCAGCACGATGGACACACTAGCCAAAAACATTCAGTACTTC. The encoded protein is CASSTMDTLAKNIQYF.

As regards this clonotype: With a much larger clone just one base away, this may be a read error. The chain recombines TRBV20-1 with TRBJ2-7, with 7 bases lining up with TRBD2. CDR1 DFQATT and CDR2 SNEGSKA come from the germline V gene (reference sequence). Trimming took 6 bases from V and 2 from J; bases not matched to a gene: 10. This CDR3 is 14 amino acids long. Here the CDR3 DNA reads TGCAGTGCGGCCCCGGGACTAAAGCCCTACGAGCAGTACTTC. The encoded protein is CSAAPGLKPYEQYF.

There are many counts of this clonotype. The chain recombines TRBV12-3 or TRBV12-4 with TRBJ2-7; a possible D gene is TRBD2 (6 bases). The CDR3 runs to 15 residues. V was cut by 2 bases and J by 0 bases, with 11 bases left in between. DNA of the CDR3: TGTGCCAGCAGTTTAAGGAGGGCTGGCTCCTACGAGCAGTACTTC. It encodes CASSLRRAGSYEQYF.

Regarding this clonotype: One base away lies a much larger clone, so this may be a sequencing read error. The chain has TRBV14 and TRBJ1-1; weak D call: TRBD1 (5 bases). The CDR3 totals 18 residues. The germline V gene encodes CDR1 SGHDN and CDR2 FVKESK. V lost 0 bases to trimming and J lost 4 bases, with 21 bases between them. CDR3 sequence: CASSQDLSTPEGRTEAFF. The CDR3 bases are TGTGCCAGCAGCCAAGATTTGTCGACCCCAGAGGGGCGCACTGAAGCTTTCTTT.

The sample holds a few counts of this clonotype. The V and J genes are TRBV4-2 and TRBJ1-4; D unclear. Germline V lookup: CDR1 LGHNA, CDR2 YNFKEQ. The CDR3 runs 15 residues. V gave up 0 bases and J gave up 8 bases, with 13 bases separating them. The CDR3 loop reads CASSQDPPGIEKLFF. The CDR3 DNA follows: TGTGCCAGCAGCCAAGATCCCCCGGGGATCGAAAAACTGTTTTTT.

This rearrangement joins TRBV4-1 to TRBJ2-3; D ambiguous. This CDR3 contains 12 residues. The V gene lost 4 bases and the J gene lost 5 bases, with 7 bases spanning the gap. Per the germline V gene, CDR1 is MGHRA and CDR2 is YSYEKL. In DNA, the CDR3 is TGCGCCAGCAGCCGAGTAGGAGATACGCAGTATTTT. Its protein product is CASSRVGDTQYF.

In this sample, this clonotype turned up many times. This sequence joins TRBV13 and TRBJ2-1; 10 nucleotides align to TRBD1. The CDR3 totals 14 residues. The germline V gene has CDR1 PRHDT and CDR2 FYEKMQ (reference sequence). Trimming removed 5 bases from V and 9 bases from J; junction bases left unmatched: 7. The CDR3 sequence: CASSRPGTGVEQFF. The CDR3 coding sequence is TGTGCCAGCAGCCGTCCCGGGACAGGGGTTGAGCAGTTCTTC. Combining the CDR3 with reference TRBV13 and TRBJ2-1 gives the whole variable domain AAGVIQSPRHLIKEKRETATLKCYPIPRHDTVYWYQQGPGQDPQFLISFYEKMQSDKGSIPDRFSAQQFSDYHSELNMSSLELGDSALYFCASSRPGTGVEQFFGPGTRLTVL.

The V and J genes are TRBV2 and TRBJ2-3; 13 nucleotides line up with TRBD2. Germline V gene lookup returns CDR1 SNHLY and CDR2 FYNNEI. The CDR3 runs 18 residues. V was clipped by 3 bases and J by 1 base; unmatched bases: 7. The chain's CDR3 is CASSEKLAGGPGTDTQYF. CDR3 bases: TGTGCCAGCAGTGAGAAACTAGCGGGAGGGCCGGGCACAGATACGCAGTATTTT.

This clonotype showed up just a few times. The chain uses TRBV6-2 or TRBV6-3 and TRBJ1-1; weak D call: TRBD1 (6 bases). The CDR3 runs to 15 residues. Germline assignment: CDR1 MNHEY and CDR2 SVGEGT. The germline V and J ends were trimmed by 6 bases and 2 bases, with 16 bases remaining between them. CDR3 loop: CASRDFRGLNTEAFF. CDR3 DNA: TGTGCCAGCAGGGATTTCAGGGGCCTCAACACTGAAGCTTTCTTT.

This clonotype was counted many times. J is TRBJ2-2 and V is TRBV2, with 9 bases fitting TRBD1. The CDR3 runs to 17 residues. CDR1 and CDR2 from the germline V gene are SNHLY and FYNNEI. J lost 3 bases, V lost 0 bases, and 5 bases had no gene match. CDR3 DNA sequence: TGTGCCAGCAGTGAAGCCCCGGGACAGGGATACACCGGGGAGCTGTTTTTT. Translating gives CASSEAPGQGYTGELFF.

This clonotype showed up many times. The chain couples TRBV29-1 to TRBJ2-7; D is perhaps TRBD2 (6 bases). Germline V gene data show CDR1 as SQVTM and CDR2 as ANQGSEA. The CDR3 sequence is 11 residues long. The germline V and J ends were trimmed by 4 bases and 6 bases, with 10 bases remaining between them. In DNA form, the CDR3 reads TGCAGCGTTGTCCGGGGAGGCGAGCAGTACTTC. Protein sequence: CSVVRGGEQYF.

This clonotype was observed many times. This chain links TRBV5-5 with TRBJ1-1; TRBD1 agrees at 9 bases. The CDR3 sequence is 15 residues long. CDR1 is SGHKS and CDR2 is YYEKEE in the germline V gene (reference sequence). V shed 2 bases and J 3 bases; nucleotides not matched to a gene: 5. The CDR3 sequence is CASSLQGARDTEAFF. CDR3 nucleotide sequence: TGTGCCAGCAGCTTACAGGGGGCAAGGGACACTGAAGCTTTCTTT.

V gene TRBV12-3 or TRBV12-4 combines with J gene TRBJ1-1, with D tentatively TRBD1 (6 bases). Trimming removed 5 bases at V and 8 bases at J, with 24 bases between. This CDR3 region has 16 residues. For the CDR3, the DNA is TGTGCCAGCAGTCTCGGTGGCGGTTTAGTGAGGGGGGAAGCTTTCTTT. Its protein is CASSLGGGLVRGEAFF.

This chain connects TRBV11-2 to TRBJ1-1; D call uncertain. This CDR3 is 17 amino acids long. The germline V gene encodes CDR1 SGHAT and CDR2 FQNNGV. Trimming took off 3 bases at V and 0 bases at J, with 17 bases between the two ends. CDR3 sequence: CASSFPLDGVMNTEAFF. DNA of the CDR3: TGTGCCAGCAGCTTTCCCTTAGACGGAGTCATGAACACTGAAGCTTTCTTT.

This clonotype was observed many times. The V gene is TRBV6-5, the J gene TRBJ2-1; 12 nucleotides align to TRBD2. Looked up from germline, CDR1 is MNHEY and CDR2 is SVGAGI. With 6 bases clipped from V and 5 bases from J, the junction kept 2 bases outside the gene matches. The CDR3 runs to 14 residues. The DNA of the CDR3 is TGTGCCAGCAGGACTAGCGGGAGCCACAATGAGCAGTTCTTC. It translates to CASRTSGSHNEQFF.

This chain joins TRBV7-9 and TRBJ2-1; 10 bases are shared with TRBD2. Looked up from germline, CDR1 is SEHNR and CDR2 is FQNEAQ (reference sequence). With 5 bases clipped from V and 0 bases from J, the junction kept 13 bases outside the gene matches. The CDR3 contains 19 residues. CDR3 bases: TGTGCCAGCAGCCCTAGGGCTAGCGGGAGACCTAACTCCTACAATGAGCAGTTCTTC. Translating gives CASSPRASGRPNSYNEQFF.

This clonotype was observed many times. The gene calls are TRBV7-2 and TRBJ2-7; 8 positions agree with TRBD1. V was clipped by 5 bases and J by 3 bases; unmatched bases: 6. Germline lookup yields CDR1 SGHTA and CDR2 FQGNSA. The length of the CDR3 is 14 residues. CDR3 region: CASSPVTGGYEQYF. DNA for the CDR3: TGTGCCAGCAGCCCCGTTACAGGGGGCTACGAGCAGTACTTC.

The chain is built from TRBV2 and TRBJ1-5, with D tentatively TRBD1 (6 bases). CDR1 is SNHLY, CDR2 FYNNEI, per germline. Trimming pared 6 bases from V and 4 bases from J, leaving 16 bases between. This CDR3 comprises 15 residues. The CDR3 region has the DNA TGTGCCAGCAGGGGGGCGGGGCAGCCGAATCAGCCCCAGCATTTT. It encodes CASRGAGQPNQPQHF.

The chain has TRBV10-3 and TRBJ2-5, with D tentatively TRBD1 (5 bases). Germline CDR1 is ENHRY and CDR2 is SYGVKD. The germline V and J ends were trimmed by 0 bases and 0 bases, with 11 bases remaining between them. The CDR3 totals 16 residues. CDR3 DNA: TGTGCCATCAGTGAGTCTCGAACAGGAGACCAAGAGACCCAGTACTTC. Its protein is CAISESRTGDQETQYF.

The chain uses TRBV27 and TRBJ1-2; TRBD1 matches at 11 bases. The CDR3 covers 15 residues. Germline loops: CDR1 MNHEY, CDR2 SMNVEV (reference sequence). The trim removed 2 bases at V and 8 bases at J, leaving 7 bases unmatched. CDR3 sequence: CASSLTGQGAEGYTF. DNA for the CDR3: TGTGCCAGCAGTTTAACAGGACAGGGGGCTGAAGGCTACACCTTC.

In this sample, this clonotype turned up a few times. The rearrangement joins TRBV2 to TRBJ2-5; 7 bases agree with TRBD2. CDR1 and CDR2 (germline): SNHLY, FYNNEI. The CDR3 sequence is 15 residues long. Germline trimming cut 8 bases from V and 0 bases from J; bases unmatched to any gene: 9. The CDR3 bases are TGTGCCAGCCATGTCTCGCGGGGGAACCAAGAGACCCAGTACTTC. Its protein product is CASHVSRGNQETQYF.

The chain has TRBV7-9 and TRBJ1-5; the match to TRBD1 covers 7 bases. Germline V gene lookup returns CDR1 SEHNR and CDR2 FQNEAQ (reference sequence). There are 16 residues in the CDR3. Unmatched junction bases numbered 12, after V lost 5 bases and J lost 5 bases. CDR3 DNA: TGTGCCAGCAGCCCAGGGGGAGGAGTTGTGGATCAGCCCCAGCATTTT. This translates into CASSPGGGVVDQPQHF. The variable domain in full, completed from reference TRBV7-9 and TRBJ1-5, reads DTGVSQNPRHKITKRGQNVTFRCDPISEHNRLYWYRQTLGQGPEFLTYFQNEAQLEKSRLLSDRFSAERPKGSFSTLEIQRTEQGDSAMYLCASSPGGGVVDQPQHFGDGTRLSIL.

This clonotype was seen at least ten times. This chain uses TRBV2 with TRBJ1-5; no definite D call. The V gene's germline CDR1 is SNHLY and CDR2 FYNNEI. This CDR3 is built from 13 residues. V lost 4 bases and J lost 8, with 12 bases in between. The CDR3 region has the DNA TGTGCCAGCAGTGGACCGGGCGGGGAGCCCCAGCATTTT. Amino acids: CASSGPGGEPQHF. The variable domain in full, completed from reference TRBV2 and TRBJ1-5, reads EPEVTQTPSHQVTQMGQEVILRCVPISNHLYFYWYRQILGQKVEFLVSFYNNEISEKSEIFDDQFSVERPDGSNFTLKIRSTKLEDSAMYFCASSGPGGEPQHFGDGTRLSIL.